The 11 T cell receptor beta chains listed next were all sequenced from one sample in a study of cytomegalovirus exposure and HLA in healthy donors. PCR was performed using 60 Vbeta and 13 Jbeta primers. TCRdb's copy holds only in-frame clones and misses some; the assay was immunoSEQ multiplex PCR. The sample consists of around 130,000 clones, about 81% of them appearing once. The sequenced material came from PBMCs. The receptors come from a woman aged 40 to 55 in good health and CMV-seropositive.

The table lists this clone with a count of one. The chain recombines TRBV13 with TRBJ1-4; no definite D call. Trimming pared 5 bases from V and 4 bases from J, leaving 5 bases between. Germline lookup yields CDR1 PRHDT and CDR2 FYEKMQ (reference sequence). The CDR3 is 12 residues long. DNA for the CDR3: TGTGCCAGCAGCCCCGTTAATGAAAAACTGTTTTTT. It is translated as CASSPVNEKLFF.

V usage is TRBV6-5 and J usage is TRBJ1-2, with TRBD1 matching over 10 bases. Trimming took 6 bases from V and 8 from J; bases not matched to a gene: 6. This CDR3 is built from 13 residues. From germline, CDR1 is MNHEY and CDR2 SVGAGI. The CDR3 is CASSRQGAGGYTF. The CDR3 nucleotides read TGTGCCAGCAGCCGACAGGGGGCGGGAGGCTACACCTTC.

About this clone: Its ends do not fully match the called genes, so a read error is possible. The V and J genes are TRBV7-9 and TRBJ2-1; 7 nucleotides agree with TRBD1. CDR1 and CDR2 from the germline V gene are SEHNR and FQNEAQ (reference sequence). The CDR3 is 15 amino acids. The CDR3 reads CSSSPTGTAYNEQFF. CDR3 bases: TGTTCCAGCAGCCCTACCGGGACAGCCTACAATGAGCAGTTCTTC.

CDR3 residues: CASSQLTSGGTDTQYF. DNA for the CDR3: TGCGCCAGCAGCCAACTGACTAGCGGGGGGACAGATACGCAGTATTTT. The chain combines TRBV4-3 with TRBJ2-3, with 13 bases fitting TRBD2. CDR3 size: 16 residues. The germline gives CDR1 LGHNA, CDR2 YSLEER. The V segment lost 2 bases and the J segment 3 bases; nucleotides outside the gene matches: 2.

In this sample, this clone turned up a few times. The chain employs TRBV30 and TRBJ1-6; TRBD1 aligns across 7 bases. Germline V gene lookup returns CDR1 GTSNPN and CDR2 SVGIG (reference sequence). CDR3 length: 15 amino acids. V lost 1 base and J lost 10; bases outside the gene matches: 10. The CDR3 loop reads CAWSDLGTVNSPLHF. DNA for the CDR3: TGTGCCTGGAGTGACCTGGGGACAGTCAACTCACCCCTCCACTTT.

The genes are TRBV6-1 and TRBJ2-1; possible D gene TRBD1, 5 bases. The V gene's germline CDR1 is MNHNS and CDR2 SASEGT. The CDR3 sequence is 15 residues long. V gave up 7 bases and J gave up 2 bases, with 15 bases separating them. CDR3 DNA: TGTGCCAGCATCCGGACGACAGCCACCTACAATGAGCAGTTCTTC. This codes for CASIRTTATYNEQFF.

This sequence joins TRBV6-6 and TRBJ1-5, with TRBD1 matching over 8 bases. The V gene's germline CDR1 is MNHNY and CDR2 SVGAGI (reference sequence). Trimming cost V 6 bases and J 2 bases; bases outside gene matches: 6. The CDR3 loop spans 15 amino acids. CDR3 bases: TGTGCCAGCAGCGTGACAGGGGTTGGCAATCAGCCCCAGCATTTT. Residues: CASSVTGVGNQPQHF.

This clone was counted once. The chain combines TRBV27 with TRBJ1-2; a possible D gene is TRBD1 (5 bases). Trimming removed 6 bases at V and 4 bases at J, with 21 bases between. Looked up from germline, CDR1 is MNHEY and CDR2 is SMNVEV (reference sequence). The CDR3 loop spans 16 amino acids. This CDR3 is CASRRGTGSFGYGYTF. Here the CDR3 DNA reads TGTGCCAGCAGACGGGGGACCGGGAGTTTTGGCTATGGCTACACCTTC.

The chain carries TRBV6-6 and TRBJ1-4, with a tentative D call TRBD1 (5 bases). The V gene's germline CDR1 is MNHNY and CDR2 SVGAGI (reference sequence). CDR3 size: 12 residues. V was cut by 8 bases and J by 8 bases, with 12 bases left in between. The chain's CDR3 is CASAGGGEKLFF. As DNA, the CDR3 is TGTGCCAGCGCGGGGGGAGGAGAAAAACTGTTTTTT.

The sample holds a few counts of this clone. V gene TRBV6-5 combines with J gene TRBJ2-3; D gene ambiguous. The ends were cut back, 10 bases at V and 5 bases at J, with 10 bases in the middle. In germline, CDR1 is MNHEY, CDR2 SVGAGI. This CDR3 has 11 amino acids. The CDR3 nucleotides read TGTGCCACCTTTTTACAAGATACGCAGTATTTT. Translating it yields CATFLQDTQYF.

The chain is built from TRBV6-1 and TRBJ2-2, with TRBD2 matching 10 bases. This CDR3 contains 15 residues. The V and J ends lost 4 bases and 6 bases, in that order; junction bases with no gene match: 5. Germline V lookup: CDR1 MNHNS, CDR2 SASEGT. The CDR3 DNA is TGTGCCAGCAGTGGGACTAGCGGAGCTGCCGGGGAGCTGTTTTTT. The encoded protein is CASSGTSGAAGELFF.